This T cell receptor beta chain emerged from a study of regulatory T cells in long-lasting Graves disease. For the study at large: Recently diagnosed Graves' patients had received antithyroid drugs for under 3 months.

Time point indicated: newly diagnosed GD, antithyroid drugs for less than 3 months. After RNA was extracted from PBMCs, the TCR library was made from it. Peripheral blood, around 9 milliliters per patient, was collected in EDTA tubes. This clonotype has at least ten counts. Its antigen remains unknown. The TCR beta library used iRepertoire HTBI primers with Arm-PCR amplification of CDR3. MiXCR, run by TCRdb on the multiplex PCR reads, gives a single entry per CDR3 protein. This sample has fewer than 500,000 distinct CDR3 sequences, with 15% to 20% found just once. Overall study results and limits: Persistent disease was characterized by preferential usage of TRBV28, TRBJ1-2 and TRBJ2-5.

Germline CDR1 SGHAT, CDR2 FQNNGV. V lost 2 bases, J lost 5 bases, and 7 bases lay in between. This CDR3 has 13 residues. The same specimen was also included in a second study, on T cells in Graves' hyperthyroidism and ophthalmopathy. This second study says: Ophthalmopathy and stable hyperthyroidism were separated by a 13 V-J model.

The TCR originated in a man aged 35-49 years with Graves disease. The chain combines TRBV11-2 with TRBJ1-5; D call uncertain. Here the sequenced sample was peripheral blood mononuclear cells (PBMCs), taken at new diagnosis, from a patient treated with antithyroid drugs. CDR3 DNA: TGTGCCAGCAGCTTAATGTCGGATCAGCCCCAGCATTTT. As protein: CASSLMSDQPQHF.